This T cell receptor (beta chain) was sequenced during a study of CD8+CD57+ T cells in acquired aplastic anemia. Turning to the study itself: Each DNA sample taken from sorted CD4+ and CD8+ cells came to approximately 3 ug on average. The study's findings and limits: Statistical testing detected no significant gap in CD8+ Simpson's diversity between patients and controls.

TCR beta VDJ and CDR3 were profiled, and genomic DNA was the template. TCRdb called the reads again in MiXCR, with one record for every CDR3 protein. The sample consists of some 150,000 distinct CDR3 sequences, 40% to 45% of them appearing once. A note on this clonotype: Its antigen remains unknown.

The germline gives CDR1 SNHLY, CDR2 FYNNEI. CDR3 length equals 14 residues. After removal of 4 bases from V and 4 bases from J, the junction contained 5 bases not matched to a gene. The receptor was derived from a human donor in good health, serving as a control. The chain has TRBV2 and TRBJ1-2; the match to TRBD1 covers 8 bases. What was sequenced was sorted CD4+, CD8+, or CD8+CD57+ T cells (not recorded which) from PBMCs. The DNA for the CDR3 is TGTGCCAGCAGTGCGGACAGGGCGAGCTATGGCTACACCTTC. This codes for CASSADRASYGYTF.